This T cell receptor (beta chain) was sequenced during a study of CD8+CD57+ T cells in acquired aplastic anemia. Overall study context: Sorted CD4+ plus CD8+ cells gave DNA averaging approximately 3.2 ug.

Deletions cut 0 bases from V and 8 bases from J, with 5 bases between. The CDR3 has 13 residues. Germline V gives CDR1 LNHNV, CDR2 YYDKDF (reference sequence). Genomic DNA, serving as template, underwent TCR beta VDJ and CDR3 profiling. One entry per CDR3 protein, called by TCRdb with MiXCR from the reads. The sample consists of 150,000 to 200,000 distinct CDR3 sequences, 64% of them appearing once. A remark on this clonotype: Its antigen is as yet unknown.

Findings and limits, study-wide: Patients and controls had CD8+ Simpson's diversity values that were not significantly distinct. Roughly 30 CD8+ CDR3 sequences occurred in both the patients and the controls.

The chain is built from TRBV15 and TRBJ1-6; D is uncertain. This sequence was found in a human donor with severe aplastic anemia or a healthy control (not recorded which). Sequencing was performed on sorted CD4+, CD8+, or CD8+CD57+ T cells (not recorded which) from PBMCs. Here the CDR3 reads CATSRDSYSPLHF. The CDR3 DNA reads TGTGCCACCAGCAGAGATTCCTATTCACCCCTCCACTTT.